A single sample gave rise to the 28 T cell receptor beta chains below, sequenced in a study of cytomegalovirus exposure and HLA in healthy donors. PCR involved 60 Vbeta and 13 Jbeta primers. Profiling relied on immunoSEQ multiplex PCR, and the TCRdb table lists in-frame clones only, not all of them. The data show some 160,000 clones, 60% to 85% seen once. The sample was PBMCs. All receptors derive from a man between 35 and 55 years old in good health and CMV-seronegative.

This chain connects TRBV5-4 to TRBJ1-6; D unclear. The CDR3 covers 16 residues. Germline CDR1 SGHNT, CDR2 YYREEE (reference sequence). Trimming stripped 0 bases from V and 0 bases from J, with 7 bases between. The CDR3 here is CASSLERSSYNSPLHF. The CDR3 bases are TGTGCCAGCAGCTTGGAAAGGAGCTCCTATAATTCACCCCTCCACTTT. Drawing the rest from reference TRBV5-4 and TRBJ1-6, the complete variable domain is ETGVTQSPTHLIKTRGQQVTLRCSSQSGHNTVSWYQQALGQGPQFIFQYYREEENGRGNFPPRFSGLQFPNYSSELNVNALELDDSALYLCASSLERSSYNSPLHFGNGTRLTVT.

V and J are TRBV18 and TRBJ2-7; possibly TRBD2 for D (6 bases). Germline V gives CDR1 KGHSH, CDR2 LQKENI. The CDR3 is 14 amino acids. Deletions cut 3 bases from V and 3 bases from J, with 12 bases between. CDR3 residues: CASSPSGSGYEQYF. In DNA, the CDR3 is TGTGCCAGCTCACCGAGCGGGTCCGGCTACGAGCAGTACTTC.

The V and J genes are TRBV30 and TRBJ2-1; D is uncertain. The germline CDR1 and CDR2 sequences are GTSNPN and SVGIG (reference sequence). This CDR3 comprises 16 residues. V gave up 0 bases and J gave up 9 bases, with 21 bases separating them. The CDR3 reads CAWSVPGRGFVGEQFF. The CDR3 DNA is TGTGCCTGGAGTGTACCCGGCCGCGGTTTCGTGGGTGAGCAGTTCTTC.

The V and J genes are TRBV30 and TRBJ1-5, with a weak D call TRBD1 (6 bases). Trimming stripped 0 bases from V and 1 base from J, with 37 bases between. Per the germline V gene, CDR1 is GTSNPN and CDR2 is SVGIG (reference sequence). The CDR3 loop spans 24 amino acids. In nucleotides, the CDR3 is TGTGCCTGGAGTGTACGTTTTCCTCTGTCCGGGACAAGCGCCCACCGGCGGAGCAATCAGCCCCAGCATTTT. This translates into CAWSVRFPLSGTSAHRRSNQPQHF.

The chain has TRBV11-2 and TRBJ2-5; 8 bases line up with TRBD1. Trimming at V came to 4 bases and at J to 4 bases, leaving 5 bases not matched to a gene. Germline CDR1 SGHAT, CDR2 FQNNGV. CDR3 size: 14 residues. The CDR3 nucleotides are TGTGCCAGCAGCTCCCGGACAGGGATAGAGACCCAGTACTTC. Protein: CASSSRTGIETQYF. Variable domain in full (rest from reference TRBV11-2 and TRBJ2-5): EAGVAQSPRYKIIEKRQSVAFWCNPISGHATLYWYQQILGQGPKLLIQFQNNGVVDDSQLPKDRFSAERLKGVDSTLKIQPAKLEDSAVYLCASSSRTGIETQYFGPGTRLLVL.

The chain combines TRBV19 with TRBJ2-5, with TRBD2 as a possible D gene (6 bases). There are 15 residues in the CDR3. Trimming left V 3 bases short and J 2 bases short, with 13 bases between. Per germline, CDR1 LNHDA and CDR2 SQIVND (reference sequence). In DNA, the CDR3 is TGTGCCAGTAGTATTGCGGGAAGTGGGCAAGAGACCCAGTACTTC. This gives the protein CASSIAGSGQETQYF. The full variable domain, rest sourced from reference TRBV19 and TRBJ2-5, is DGGITQSPKYLFRKEGQNVTLSCEQNLNHDAMYWYRQDPGQGLRLIYYSQIVNDFQKGDIAEGYSVSREKKESFPLTVTSAQKNPTAFYLCASSIAGSGQETQYFGPGTRLLVL.

CDR3 coding DNA: TGTGCCTATCAAGGAGGGACTGGAAACACCATATATTTT. It yields the protein CAYQGGTGNTIYF. The rearrangement uses TRBV30 and TRBJ1-3, with D unclear. Trimming pared 7 bases from V and 2 bases from J, leaving 12 bases between. Germline V CDR1 and CDR2: GTSNPN, SVGIG (reference sequence). This CDR3 has 13 residues. Complete variable domain (other parts from reference TRBV30 and TRBJ1-3): SQTIHQWPATLVQPVGSPLSLECTVEGTSNPNLYWYRQAAGRGLQLLFYSVGIGQISSEVPQNLSASRPQDRQFILSSKKLLLSDSGFYLCAYQGGTGNTIYFGEGSWLTVV.

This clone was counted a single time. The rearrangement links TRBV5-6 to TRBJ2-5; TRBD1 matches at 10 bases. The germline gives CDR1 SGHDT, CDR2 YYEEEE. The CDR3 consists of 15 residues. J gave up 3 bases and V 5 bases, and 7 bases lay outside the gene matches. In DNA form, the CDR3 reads TGTGCCAGCAGGATGACAGGGGGCGCGGAAGAGACCCAGTACTTC. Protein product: CASRMTGGAEETQYF.

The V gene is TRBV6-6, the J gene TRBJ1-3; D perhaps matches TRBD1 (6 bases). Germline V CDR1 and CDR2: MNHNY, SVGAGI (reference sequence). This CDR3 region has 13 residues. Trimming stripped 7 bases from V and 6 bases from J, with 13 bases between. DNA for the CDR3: TGTGCCAGCAATTCACAGGGACAAAACACCATATATTTT. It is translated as CASNSQGQNTIYF.

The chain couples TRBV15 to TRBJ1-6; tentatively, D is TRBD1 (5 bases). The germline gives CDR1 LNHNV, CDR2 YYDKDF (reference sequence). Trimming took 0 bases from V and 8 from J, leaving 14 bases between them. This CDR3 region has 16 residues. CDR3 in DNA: TGTGCCACCAGCAGAGATTCGCAGGGTATGCATTCACCCCTCCACTTT. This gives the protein CATSRDSQGMHSPLHF. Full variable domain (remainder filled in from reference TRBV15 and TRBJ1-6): DAMVIQNPRYQVTQFGKPVTLSCSQTLNHNVMYWYQQKSSQAPKLLFHYYDKDFNNEADTPDNFQSRRPNTSFCFLDIRSPGLGDTAMYLCATSRDSQGMHSPLHFGNGTRLTVT.

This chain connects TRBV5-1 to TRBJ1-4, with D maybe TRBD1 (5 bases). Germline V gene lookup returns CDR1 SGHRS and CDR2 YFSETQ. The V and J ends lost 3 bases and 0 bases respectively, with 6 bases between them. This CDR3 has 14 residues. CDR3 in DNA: TGCGCCAGCAGCTCGGGGGCAACTAATGAAAAACTGTTTTTT. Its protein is CASSSGATNEKLFF. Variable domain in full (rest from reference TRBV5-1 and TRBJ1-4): KAGVTQTPRYLIKTRGQQVTLSCSPISGHRSVSWYQQTPGQGLQFLFEYFSETQRNKGNFPGRFSGRQFSNSRSEMNVSTLELGDSALYLCASSSGATNEKLFFGSGTQLSVL.

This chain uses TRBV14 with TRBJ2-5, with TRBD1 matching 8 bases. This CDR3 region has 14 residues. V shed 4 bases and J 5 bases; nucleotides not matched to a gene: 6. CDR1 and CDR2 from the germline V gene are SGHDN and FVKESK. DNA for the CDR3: TGTGCCAGCAGCCTCAGACAGGGGTGGGAGACCCAGTACTTC. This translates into CASSLRQGWETQYF.

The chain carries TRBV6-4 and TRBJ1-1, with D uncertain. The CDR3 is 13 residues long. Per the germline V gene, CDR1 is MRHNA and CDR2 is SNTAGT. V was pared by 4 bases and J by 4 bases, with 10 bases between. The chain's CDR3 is CASSGAEGTEAFF. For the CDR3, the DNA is TGTGCCAGCAGTGGGGCAGAGGGCACTGAAGCTTTCTTT.

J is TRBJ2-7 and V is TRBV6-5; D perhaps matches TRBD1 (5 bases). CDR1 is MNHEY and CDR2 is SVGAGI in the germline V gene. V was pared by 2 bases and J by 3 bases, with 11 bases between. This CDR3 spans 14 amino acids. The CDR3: CASSYQAGLYEQYF. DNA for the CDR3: TGTGCCAGCAGTTACCAGGCAGGGCTCTACGAGCAGTACTTC.

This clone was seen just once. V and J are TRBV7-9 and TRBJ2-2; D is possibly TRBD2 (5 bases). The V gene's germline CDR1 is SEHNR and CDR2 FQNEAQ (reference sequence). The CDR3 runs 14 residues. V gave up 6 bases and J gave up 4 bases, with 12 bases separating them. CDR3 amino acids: CASSRDYSTGELFF. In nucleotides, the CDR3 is TGTGCCAGCAGTCGAGACTACTCCACCGGGGAGCTGTTTTTT.

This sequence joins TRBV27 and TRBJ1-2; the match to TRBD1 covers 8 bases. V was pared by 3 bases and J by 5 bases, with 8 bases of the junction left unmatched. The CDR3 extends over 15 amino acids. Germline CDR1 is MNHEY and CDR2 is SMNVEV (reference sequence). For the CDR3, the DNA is TGTGCCAGCAGTTTTGTCAGGGGGCCGAAGTATGGCTACACCTTC. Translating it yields CASSFVRGPKYGYTF.

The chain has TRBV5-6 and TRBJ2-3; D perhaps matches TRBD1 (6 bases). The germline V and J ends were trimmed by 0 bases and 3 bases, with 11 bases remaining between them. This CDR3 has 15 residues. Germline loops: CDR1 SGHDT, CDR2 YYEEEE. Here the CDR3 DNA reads TGTGCCAGCAGCTTGGAGGGGGTACCGACAGATACGCAGTATTTT. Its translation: CASSLEGVPTDTQYF.

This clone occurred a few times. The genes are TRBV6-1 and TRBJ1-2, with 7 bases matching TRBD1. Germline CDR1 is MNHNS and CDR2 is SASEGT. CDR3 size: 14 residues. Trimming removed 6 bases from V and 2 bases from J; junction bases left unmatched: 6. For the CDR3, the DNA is TGTGCCAGCAGCATGACAGGGTCAAACTATGGCTACACCTTC. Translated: CASSMTGSNYGYTF.

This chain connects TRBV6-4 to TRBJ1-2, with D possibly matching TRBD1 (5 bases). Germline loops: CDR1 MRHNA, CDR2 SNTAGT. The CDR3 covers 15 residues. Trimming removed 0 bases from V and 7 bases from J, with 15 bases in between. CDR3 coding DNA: TGTGCCAGCAGTGACTCCGGAAGCAGGGTTAGTGGCTACACCTTC. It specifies CASSDSGSRVSGYTF.

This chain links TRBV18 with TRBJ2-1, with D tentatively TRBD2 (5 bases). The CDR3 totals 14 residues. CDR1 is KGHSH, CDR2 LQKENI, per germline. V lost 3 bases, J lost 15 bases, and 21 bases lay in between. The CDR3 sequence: CASSPPAGPERGFF. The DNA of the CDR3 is TGTGCCAGCTCACCCCCCGCAGGCCCAGAACGGGGGTTCTTC.

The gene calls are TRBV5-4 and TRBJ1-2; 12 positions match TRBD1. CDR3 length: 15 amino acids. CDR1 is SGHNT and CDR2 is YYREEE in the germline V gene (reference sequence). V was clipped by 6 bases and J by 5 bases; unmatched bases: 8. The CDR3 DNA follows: TGTGCCAGCACTATCCGGGACAGGGGGCTTTATGGCTACACCTTC. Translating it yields CASTIRDRGLYGYTF.

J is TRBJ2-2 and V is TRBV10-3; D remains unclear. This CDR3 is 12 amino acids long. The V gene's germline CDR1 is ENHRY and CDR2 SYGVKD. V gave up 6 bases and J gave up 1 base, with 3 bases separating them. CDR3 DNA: TGTGCCATCAGACAGAACACCGGGGAGCTGTTTTTT. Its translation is CAIRQNTGELFF.

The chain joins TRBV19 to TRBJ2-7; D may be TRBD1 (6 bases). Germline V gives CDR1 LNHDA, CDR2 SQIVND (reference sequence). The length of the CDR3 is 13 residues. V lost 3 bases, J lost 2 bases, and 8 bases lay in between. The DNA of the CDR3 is TGTGCCAGTAGTATGGACAGCACCTACGAGCAGTACTTC. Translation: CASSMDSTYEQYF.

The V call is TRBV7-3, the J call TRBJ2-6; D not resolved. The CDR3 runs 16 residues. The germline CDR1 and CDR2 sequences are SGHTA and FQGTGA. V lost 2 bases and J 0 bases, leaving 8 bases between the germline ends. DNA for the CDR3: TGTGCCAGCAGCTTACTCTCTTTCTCTGGGGCCAACGTCCTGACTTTC. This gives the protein CASSLLSFSGANVLTF.

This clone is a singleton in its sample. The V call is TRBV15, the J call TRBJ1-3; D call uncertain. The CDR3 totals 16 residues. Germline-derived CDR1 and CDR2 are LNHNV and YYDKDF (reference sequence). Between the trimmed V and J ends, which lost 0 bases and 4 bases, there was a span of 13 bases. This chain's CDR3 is CATSREVQISGNTIYF. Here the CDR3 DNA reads TGTGCCACCAGCAGAGAGGTACAGATTTCGGGAAACACCATATATTTT. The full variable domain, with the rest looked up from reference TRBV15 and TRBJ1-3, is DAMVIQNPRYQVTQFGKPVTLSCSQTLNHNVMYWYQQKSSQAPKLLFHYYDKDFNNEADTPDNFQSRRPNTSFCFLDIRSPGLGDTAMYLCATSREVQISGNTIYFGEGSWLTVV.

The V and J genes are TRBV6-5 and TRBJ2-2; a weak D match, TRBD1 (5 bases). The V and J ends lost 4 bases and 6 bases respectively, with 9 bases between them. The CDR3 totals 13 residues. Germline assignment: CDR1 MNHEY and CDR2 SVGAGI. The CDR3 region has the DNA TGTGCCAGCAGTTCCGACAGAGCCGGGGAGCTGTTTTTT. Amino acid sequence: CASSSDRAGELFF.

Here the CDR3 reads CASSQESRPGEQYF. The CDR3 region has the DNA TGCGCCAGCAGCCAAGAATCACGCCCAGGAGAGCAGTACTTC. The gene calls are TRBV4-3 and TRBJ2-7; no reliable D call. The CDR3 sequence is 14 residues long. Germline V gene data show CDR1 as LGHNA and CDR2 as YSLEER. The ends were cut back, 0 bases at V and 7 bases at J, with 13 bases in the middle.

CDR3 DNA sequence: TGTGCCAGCAAGGTTGACAGCATGAACACTGAAGCTTTCTTT. The encoded protein is CASKVDSMNTEAFF. The J gene is TRBJ1-1, the V gene TRBV2; D is possibly TRBD1 (5 bases). Germline CDR1 reads SNHLY; CDR2 reads FYNNEI. The CDR3 contains 14 residues. V dropped 7 bases and J dropped 0 bases, with 12 bases sitting between them.